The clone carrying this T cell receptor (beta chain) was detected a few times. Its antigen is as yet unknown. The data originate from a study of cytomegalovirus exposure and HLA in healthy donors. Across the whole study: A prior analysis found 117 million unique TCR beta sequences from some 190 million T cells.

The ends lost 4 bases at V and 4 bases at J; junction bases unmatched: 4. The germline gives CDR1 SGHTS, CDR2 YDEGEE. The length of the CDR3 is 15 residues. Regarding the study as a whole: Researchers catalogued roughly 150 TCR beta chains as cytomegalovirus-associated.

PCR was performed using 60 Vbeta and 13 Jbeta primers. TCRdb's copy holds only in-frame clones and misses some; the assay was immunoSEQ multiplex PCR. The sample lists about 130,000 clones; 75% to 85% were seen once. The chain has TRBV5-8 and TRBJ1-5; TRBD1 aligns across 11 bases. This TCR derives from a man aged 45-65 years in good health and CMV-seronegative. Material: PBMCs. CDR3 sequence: CASSNGQGANQPQHF. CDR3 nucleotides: TGTGCCAGCAGCAATGGACAGGGGGCTAATCAGCCCCAGCATTTT.